These 11 T cell receptor beta chains were all obtained from the same sample, sequenced in a study of cytomegalovirus exposure and HLA in healthy donors. 60 Vbeta and 13 Jbeta primers were used in PCR. Generated by immunoSEQ multiplex PCR, the TCRdb table keeps only in-frame clones and is missing some. The sample consists of some 120,000 clones, around 78% of them appearing once. The sequenced material came from PBMCs. The receptors originated from a man aged 35-49 years in good health and CMV-seronegative.

This clone has only one observation. At one of its ends the junction is not consistent with the germline gene, which may arise from a read error. The chain combines TRBV29-1 with TRBJ2-4; TRBD2 matches at 8 bases. The CDR3 runs to 14 residues. Germline V gene data show CDR1 as SQVTM and CDR2 as ANQGSEA. The CDR3 loop is CSVVRLAGQNSQYF. CDR3 bases: TGCAGCGTTGTCCGTCTAGCGGGCCAAAACAGTCAGTACTTC.

This CDR3 reads CASSADRAIYNEQFF. The DNA of the CDR3 is TGTGCCAGCAGCGCAGACAGGGCGATATACAATGAGCAGTTCTTC. J is TRBJ2-1 and V is TRBV11-1, with TRBD1 matching 7 bases. Germline V gives CDR1 SGHAT, CDR2 FQDESV (reference sequence). Trimming took 5 bases from V and 4 from J; bases not matched to a gene: 8. The CDR3 is 15 residues long.

The chain employs TRBV9 and TRBJ2-5; 7 nucleotides match TRBD1. J lost 5 bases, V lost 4 bases, and 8 bases had no gene match. Germline V gives CDR1 SGDLS, CDR2 YYNGEE. This CDR3 region has 14 residues. This CDR3 is CASSTRDSRETQYF. The DNA for the CDR3 is TGTGCCAGCAGCACCCGGGACAGCCGGGAGACCCAGTACTTC.

The chain employs TRBV11-1 and TRBJ2-5, with TRBD2 matching 8 bases. Germline V CDR1 and CDR2: SGHAT, FQDESV (reference sequence). The CDR3 runs to 15 residues. Germline trimming cut 6 bases from V and 1 base from J; bases unmatched to any gene: 7. CDR3 DNA sequence: TGTGCCAGCAGACCGACCGGGGGGGGCCAAGAGACCCAGTACTTC. Amino acids: CASRPTGGGQETQYF.

V is TRBV12-5 and J is TRBJ1-2; TRBD1 might be the D (6 bases). From germline, CDR1 is LGHNT and CDR2 FRNRAP. This CDR3 contains 16 residues. V lost 0 bases to trimming and J lost 4 bases, with 15 bases between them. This CDR3 reads CASGLVRGTGPYGYTF. CDR3 nucleotide sequence: TGTGCTAGTGGTTTGGTAAGAGGTACAGGGCCCTATGGCTACACCTTC.

This clone has only one observation. The rearrangement uses TRBV5-1 and TRBJ1-5; tentative D call: TRBD1 (6 bases). Trimming left V 2 bases short and J 4 bases short, with 13 bases between. CDR3 size: 15 residues. The germline CDR1 and CDR2 sequences are SGHRS and YFSETQ. CDR3 coding DNA: TGCGCCAGCAGCTTATCAGGGGTTGGTAATCAGCCCCAGCATTTT. Its translation is CASSLSGVGNQPQHF.

The chain couples TRBV9 to TRBJ2-7; the D gene is possibly TRBD1 (6 bases). Between the trimmed V and J ends, which lost 4 bases and 7 bases, there was a span of 12 bases. Per germline, CDR1 SGDLS and CDR2 YYNGEE. The CDR3 contains 12 residues. The CDR3 is CASSTGSREQYF. As DNA, the CDR3 is TGTGCCAGCAGCACAGGGTCACGGGAGCAGTACTTC.

J is TRBJ2-1 and V is TRBV4-3; D is perhaps TRBD2 (5 bases). Germline assignment: CDR1 LGHNA and CDR2 YSLEER. Trimming took 0 bases from V and 1 from J, leaving 22 bases between them. The CDR3 is 20 amino acids. CDR3 coding DNA: TGCGCCAGCAGCCAAGAAAGGCTGATGAAATGGAGGTCATCCTACAATGAGCAGTTCTTC. Amino acid sequence: CASSQERLMKWRSSYNEQFF.

The chain recombines TRBV5-1 with TRBJ2-7; D possibly corresponds to TRBD2 (6 bases). From germline, CDR1 is SGHRS and CDR2 YFSETQ. V gave up 4 bases and J gave up 2 bases, with 16 bases separating them. CDR3 length: 15 residues. CDR3 nucleotides: TGCGCCAGCAGCCTGGTTGGAGGGAGCACCTACGAGCAGTACTTC. Translating gives CASSLVGGSTYEQYF.

The CDR3 region has the DNA TGTGCCAGCAGCTCGGGACAGGGAAGAAACACCATATATTTT. This sequence encodes CASSSGQGRNTIYF. The chain joins TRBV7-6 to TRBJ1-3, with 9 positions matching TRBD1. The V gene's germline CDR1 is SGHVS and CDR2 FNYEAQ. V shed 4 bases, J shed 5 bases, and the junction held 3 bases outside the gene matches. This CDR3 is built from 14 residues.

The chain uses TRBV7-2 and TRBJ1-3; the D gene is possibly TRBD1 (5 bases). The CDR3 is 14 amino acids. V dropped 3 bases and J dropped 2 bases, with 8 bases sitting between them. Germline CDR1 and CDR2: SGHTA and FQGNSA. The chain's CDR3 is CASSFSGPGNTIYF. DNA for the CDR3: TGTGCCAGCAGCTTTTCAGGGCCTGGAAACACCATATATTTT.